This is a list of T cell receptor beta chains from one sample in a study of vaccination effects on CD4 cells after COVID-19. The table came from immunoSEQ multiplex PCR; TCRdb's copy has only in-frame clones and leaves some out. The table shows about 40,000 clones, with less than 70% occurring only once. Their antigens remain unidentified. This specimen consisted of CD4+ T cells from PBMCs cultured with HCoV-OC43 spike peptides, obtained before COVID-19 vaccination. The receptor source for this set is a human donor who received a COVID-19 vaccine. Each CDR3 is given with its conserved first and last residue. D genes are given only for firm matches. Clone sizes are given selectively: once, few, many, or a class where the clone is expanded.

J gene: TRBJ1-1; V gene: TRBV27; D gene: -; clone size: -; CDR3 protein: CASSLIAHSAAFF; CDR3 DNA: TGTGCCAGCAGTCTGATTGCCCACTCCGCAGCTTTCTTT
J gene: TRBJ1-6; V gene: TRBV7-8; D gene: -; clone size: -; CDR3 protein: CASSSGSSYNSPLHF; CDR3 DNA: TGTGCCAGCAGCTCAGGGAGCTCCTATAATTCACCCCTCCACTTT
J gene: TRBJ2-2; V gene: TRBV18; D gene: -; clone size: -; CDR3 protein: CASSPSLQNTGELFF; CDR3 DNA: TGTGCCAGCTCACCATCCCTCCAAAACACCGGGGAGCTGTTTTTT
J gene: TRBJ1-4; V gene: TRBV5-8; D gene: TRBD1; clone size: -; CDR3 protein: CASRSGTEFEKLFF; CDR3 DNA: TGTGCCAGCAGGTCCGGGACAGAGTTTGAAAAACTGTTTTTT
J gene: TRBJ2-5; V gene: TRBV6-5; D gene: TRBD2; clone size: -; CDR3 protein: CASGRGLAGETQYF; CDR3 DNA: TGTGCCAGCGGTCGAGGACTAGCGGGGGAGACCCAGTACTTC
J gene: TRBJ2-5; V gene: TRBV19; D gene: -; clone size: -; CDR3 protein: CASSISRGLETQYF; CDR3 DNA: TGTGCCAGTAGTATTTCCCGGGGCTTAGAGACCCAGTACTTC
J gene: TRBJ2-5; V gene: TRBV5-1; D gene: -; clone size: -; CDR3 protein: CASRRLIVETQYF; CDR3 DNA: TGCGCCAGCAGACGGCTGATTGTCGAGACCCAGTACTTC
J gene: TRBJ2-1; V gene: TRBV6-5; D gene: -; clone size: -; CDR3 protein: CASRSQGTAQFF; CDR3 DNA: TGTGCCAGCAGATCACAGGGTACCGCGCAGTTCTTC
J gene: TRBJ1-5; V gene: TRBV5-6; D gene: -; clone size: once; CDR3 protein: CASSGGGFSNQPQHF; CDR3 DNA: TGTGCCAGCAGCGGGGGAGGGTTTAGCAATCAGCCCCAGCATTTT
J gene: TRBJ2-2; V gene: TRBV6-2/TRBV6-3; D gene: TRBD2; clone size: -; CDR3 protein: CASSPGTSSRTGELFF; CDR3 DNA: TGTGCCAGCAGTCCCGGGACTAGCAGCCGCACCGGGGAGCTGTTTTTT
J gene: TRBJ2-7; V gene: TRBV18; D gene: -; clone size: once; CDR3 protein: CASSPSASYEQYF; CDR3 DNA: TGTGCCAGCTCACCATCGGCCTCCTACGAGCAGTACTTC
J gene: TRBJ2-3; V gene: TRBV24-1; D gene: -; clone size: -; CDR3 protein: CATSPGVRPDTQYF; CDR3 DNA: TGTGCCACCAGTCCAGGAGTCCGCCCAGATACGCAGTATTTT
J gene: TRBJ2-3; V gene: TRBV24-1; D gene: -; clone size: few; CDR3 protein: CATGGSTDTQYF; CDR3 DNA: TGTGCCACGGGCGGGAGCACAGATACGCAGTATTTT
J gene: TRBJ2-7; V gene: TRBV19; D gene: -; clone size: -; CDR3 protein: CASSILTGGSYEQYF; CDR3 DNA: TGTGCCAGTAGTATTTTAACAGGAGGCTCCTACGAGCAGTACTTC
J gene: TRBJ2-2; V gene: TRBV20-1; D gene: -; clone size: -; CDR3 protein: CSASGRMNTGELFF; CDR3 DNA: TGCAGTGCTAGTGGGCGGATGAACACCGGGGAGCTGTTTTTT
J gene: TRBJ2-1; V gene: TRBV5-1; D gene: TRBD1; clone size: -; CDR3 protein: CASSLAAGGRDEQFF; CDR3 DNA: TGCGCCAGCAGCTTGGCGGCAGGGGGTAGGGATGAGCAGTTCTTC
J gene: TRBJ2-1; V gene: TRBV18; D gene: -; clone size: -; CDR3 protein: CASSPRGRDEQFF; CDR3 DNA: TGTGCCAGCTCACCACGGGGGCGCGATGAGCAGTTCTTC
J gene: TRBJ2-1; V gene: TRBV27; D gene: TRBD1; clone size: -; CDR3 protein: CASSSRQGRYRYNEQFF; CDR3 DNA: TGTGCCAGCAGTTCTCGACAGGGGCGCTACAGATACAATGAGCAGTTCTTC
J gene: TRBJ1-1; V gene: TRBV5-4; D gene: -; clone size: few; CDR3 protein: CASSPTTGVPRTEAFF; CDR3 DNA: TGTGCCAGCAGCCCCACAACAGGCGTACCGCGCACTGAAGCTTTCTTT
J gene: TRBJ1-1; V gene: TRBV4-1; D gene: -; clone size: -; CDR3 protein: CASSQGFLFGRMNTEAFF; CDR3 DNA: TGCGCCAGCAGCCAAGGGTTTCTGTTTGGTCGGATGAACACTGAAGCTTTCTTT
J gene: TRBJ2-3; V gene: TRBV6-6; D gene: TRBD2; clone size: -; CDR3 protein: CASSLAGGGADTQYF; CDR3 DNA: TGTGCCAGCAGTTTAGCGGGAGGCGGGGCAGATACGCAGTATTTT
J gene: TRBJ2-3; V gene: TRBV30; D gene: -; clone size: -; CDR3 protein: CAWSEQSTDTQYF; CDR3 DNA: TGTGCCTGGAGTGAACAGAGCACAGATACGCAGTATTTT
J gene: TRBJ2-3; V gene: TRBV19; D gene: -; clone size: -; CDR3 protein: CASRTSGKGHTDTQYF; CDR3 DNA: TGTGCCAGTAGGACCTCAGGGAAAGGCCACACAGATACGCAGTATTTT
J gene: TRBJ2-4; V gene: TRBV29-1; D gene: -; clone size: -; CDR3 protein: CSIISPTKNIQYF; CDR3 DNA: TGCAGCATCATCAGCCCAACCAAAAACATTCAGTACTTC
J gene: TRBJ2-2; V gene: TRBV7-9; D gene: TRBD1; clone size: -; CDR3 protein: CASSFGQGNAGELFF; CDR3 DNA: TGTGCCAGCAGCTTCGGACAGGGGAACGCCGGGGAGCTGTTTTTT
J gene: TRBJ2-3; V gene: TRBV2; D gene: TRBD2; clone size: -; CDR3 protein: CASSPRGGVNTDTQYF; CDR3 DNA: TGTGCCAGCAGCCCACGGGGGGGGGTAAACACAGATACGCAGTATTTT
J gene: TRBJ2-7; V gene: TRBV5-1; D gene: -; clone size: -; CDR3 protein: CASSFETGPYEQYF; CDR3 DNA: TGCGCCAGCAGCTTCGAGACAGGACCCTACGAGCAGTACTTC
J gene: TRBJ2-4; V gene: TRBV21-1; D gene: -; clone size: -; CDR3 protein: CASSNTQGAVGNIQYF; CDR3 DNA: TGTGCCAGCAGCAATACACAGGGGGCGGTGGGAAACATTCAGTACTTC
J gene: TRBJ2-1; V gene: TRBV6-1; D gene: -; clone size: few; CDR3 protein: CASSDGTYSNEQFF; CDR3 DNA: TGTGCCAGCAGTGACGGCACTTACTCGAATGAGCAGTTCTTC
J gene: TRBJ2-5; V gene: TRBV4-1; D gene: -; clone size: once; CDR3 protein: CASSNPGALQETQYF; CDR3 DNA: TGCGCCAGCAGTAACCCAGGGGCCCTCCAAGAGACCCAGTACTTC
J gene: TRBJ2-5; V gene: TRBV5-1; D gene: TRBD1; clone size: -; CDR3 protein: CASSRTGIGVRETQYF; CDR3 DNA: TGCGCCAGCAGCCGGACAGGGATCGGGGTTCGGGAGACCCAGTACTTC
J gene: TRBJ2-5; V gene: TRBV7-9; D gene: -; clone size: -; CDR3 protein: CASSLRGGIQETQYF; CDR3 DNA: TGTGCCAGCAGCTTAAGGGGGGGGATCCAAGAGACCCAGTACTTC
J gene: TRBJ2-7; V gene: TRBV5-3; D gene: -; clone size: -; CDR3 protein: CARSLARYEQYF; CDR3 DNA: TGTGCCAGAAGCTTGGCTCGTTACGAGCAGTACTTC
J gene: TRBJ2-3; V gene: TRBV19; D gene: -; clone size: few; CDR3 protein: CASSIGGQVTDTQYF; CDR3 DNA: TGTGCCAGTAGTATAGGCGGCCAGGTTACAGATACGCAGTATTTT
J gene: TRBJ2-3; V gene: TRBV15; D gene: TRBD2; clone size: -; CDR3 protein: CATSRELAGPRADTQYF; CDR3 DNA: TGTGCCACCAGCAGAGAGCTAGCGGGTCCCCGAGCAGATACGCAGTATTTT
J gene: TRBJ2-1; V gene: TRBV7-9; D gene: TRBD2; clone size: -; CDR3 protein: CASSRPRLAENEQFF; CDR3 DNA: TGTGCCAGCAGTCGCCCCAGACTAGCGGAGAATGAGCAGTTCTTC
J gene: TRBJ2-2; V gene: TRBV5-4; D gene: TRBD2; clone size: -; CDR3 protein: CASSPIAGTNTGELFF; CDR3 DNA: TGTGCCAGCAGTCCCATAGCGGGAACTAACACCGGGGAGCTGTTTTTT
J gene: TRBJ1-2; V gene: TRBV3-1/TRBV3-2; D gene: -; clone size: -; CDR3 protein: CASSQGQGILNYGYTF; CDR3 DNA: TGTGCCAGCAGCCAAGGGCAGGGGATCCTTAACTATGGCTACACCTTC
J gene: TRBJ1-1; V gene: TRBV6-5; D gene: TRBD1; clone size: -; CDR3 protein: CASSYSKVVRTGTAFF; CDR3 DNA: TGTGCCAGCAGTTACTCGAAGGTTGTAAGGACAGGGACAGCTTTCTTT
J gene: TRBJ2-7; V gene: TRBV5-1; D gene: -; clone size: -; CDR3 protein: CASSFGAGSSYEQYF; CDR3 DNA: TGCGCCAGCAGCTTTGGGGCGGGGAGCTCCTACGAGCAGTACTTC